This passage covers 16 T cell receptor beta chains from one sample sequenced in a study of molecular identifiers for immune sequencing clone quantification. TCRdb reprocessed the PCR reads via MiXCR and lists one record per CDR3 protein. The sample consists of roughly 65,000 distinct CDR3 sequences, less than 20% of them appearing once. Sample: naive CD8+ T cells from blood, with Jurkat cell RNA spiked in. Stated subset: FACS-sorted CD8+CD4-CCR7+CD45RA+ naive T cells. The receptors were gathered from a human donor in good health. Some libraries in this study had Jurkat cell RNA spiked in.

This clonotype showed up many times. The chain recombines TRBV19 with TRBJ2-7; 10 bases agree with TRBD1. After removal of 6 bases from V and 3 bases from J, the junction contained 5 bases not matched to a gene. Germline assignment: CDR1 LNHDA and CDR2 SQIVND (reference sequence). CDR3 length: 14 amino acids. DNA for the CDR3: TGTGCCAGTAGCGCCGGGACAGGGGACTACGAGCAGTACTTC. Translated: CASSAGTGDYEQYF.

This chain joins TRBV7-2 and TRBJ2-3, with a tentative D call TRBD1 (5 bases). CDR3 length: 16 residues. Per the germline V gene, CDR1 is SGHTA and CDR2 is FQGNSA. Trimming cost V 1 base and J 4 bases, with 15 bases left between them. CDR3 DNA: TGTGCCAGCAGCTTAGTGTCTGGGGCTCCCGCAGATACGCAGTATTTT. Protein product: CASSLVSGAPADTQYF.

This clonotype came up many times. The rearrangement links TRBV6-6 to TRBJ1-1; tentatively, D is TRBD1 (5 bases). This CDR3 is built from 14 residues. Germline V gives CDR1 MNHNY, CDR2 SVGAGI (reference sequence). Trimming pared 4 bases from V and 5 bases from J, leaving 14 bases between. CDR3 region: CASSWGGAGTEAFF. CDR3 DNA: TGTGCCAGCAGTTGGGGAGGGGCGGGGACTGAAGCTTTCTTT.

The chain combines TRBV27 with TRBJ2-1; D gene ambiguous. Per germline, CDR1 MNHEY and CDR2 SMNVEV (reference sequence). V lost 7 bases and J 8 bases, leaving 15 bases between the germline ends. The CDR3 is 13 amino acids. The CDR3 bases are TGTGCCAGCATTTCGCTGGAGAGCTATGAGCAGTTCTTC. Translating it yields CASISLESYEQFF.

A word on this clonotype: This may come from a read error, since a much larger clone is one base off. This chain joins TRBV29-1 and TRBJ2-1, with D perhaps being TRBD1 or TRBD2 (5 bases each). The V gene's germline CDR1 is SQVTM and CDR2 ANQGSEA. The CDR3 is 12 residues long. The CDR3: CSVPEGLYEQSF. The CDR3 region has the DNA TGCAGCGTACCCGAGGGGCTTTATGAGCAGTCCTTC.

V usage is TRBV2 and J usage is TRBJ2-7, with D tentatively TRBD1 (5 bases). Trimming pared 3 bases from V and 4 bases from J, leaving 10 bases between. Per the germline V gene, CDR1 is SNHLY and CDR2 is FYNNEI. The CDR3 covers 13 residues. The CDR3: CASSDPDRYEQYF. Written as DNA, the CDR3 is TGTGCCAGCAGTGACCCCGACAGATACGAGCAGTACTTC. Together with reference TRBV2 and TRBJ2-7, the CDR3 gives the full variable domain: EPEVTQTPSHQVTQMGQEVILRCVPISNHLYFYWYRQILGQKVEFLVSFYNNEISEKSEIFDDQFSVERPDGSNFTLKIRSTKLEDSAMYFCASSDPDRYEQYFGPGTRLTVT.

This clonotype has a count of ten or more. The genes are TRBV7-9 and TRBJ2-3; 7 bases align to TRBD2. CDR1 and CDR2 from the germline V gene are SEHNR and FQNEAQ (reference sequence). V lost 3 bases to trimming and J lost 4 bases; unmatched junction nucleotides: 4. This CDR3 has 14 amino acids. CDR3 protein: CASSFMGGADTQYF. The CDR3, as DNA: TGTGCCAGCAGCTTCATGGGGGGGGCAGATACGCAGTATTTT.

Note on this clonotype: One end of the junction does not line up with germline, which may come from a read error. The V and J genes are TRBV7-9 and TRBJ2-7; 8 nucleotides agree with TRBD2. Germline assignment: CDR1 SEHNR and CDR2 FQNEAQ (reference sequence). The CDR3 loop spans 13 amino acids. The CDR3 DNA is TGTGCCAGCCTGCGGGAGGCGCCCTACGGGCAGTACTTC. Translation: CASLREAPYGQYF.

Note on this clonotype: Just one base apart from a much larger clone, this may be a read error. The rearrangement joins TRBV15 to TRBJ1-6; D not resolved. Germline lookup yields CDR1 LNHNV and CDR2 YYDKDF (reference sequence). The CDR3 sequence is 14 residues long. This CDR3 reads CATSMTTDGSPLRF. In DNA form, the CDR3 reads TGTGCCACCAGCATGACAACGGATGGTTCACCCCTCCGCTTT.

This clonotype was observed at least ten times. The chain recombines TRBV6-1 with TRBJ2-7; maybe TRBD1 (6 bases). The CDR3 sequence is 14 residues long. V dropped 6 bases and J dropped 4 bases, with 16 bases sitting between them. Germline CDR1 is MNHNS and CDR2 is SASEGT. The CDR3 coding sequence is TGTGCCAGCAGCTGGACAGAAAACCCTTACGAGCAGTACTTC. Its translation is CASSWTENPYEQYF.

In its sample, this clonotype was seen many times. This rearrangement joins TRBV24-1 to TRBJ2-2, with a tentative D call TRBD1 (5 bases). With 5 bases removed from V and 0 bases from J, the gap between germline ends came to 18 bases. Per the germline V gene, CDR1 is KGHDR and CDR2 is SFDVKD. This CDR3 has 18 amino acids. The CDR3 DNA reads as TGTGCCACCAGTGGTGCTGAAACCGCCAGGGCGAACACCGGGGAGCTGTTTTTT. Its translation is CATSGAETARANTGELFF.

This clonotype has ten or more counts. The chain has TRBV6-5 and TRBJ1-1, with D unresolved. The CDR3 has 13 amino acids. The germline CDR1 and CDR2 sequences are MNHEY and SVGAGI. V lost 2 bases and J lost 8, with 12 bases in between. CDR3 region: CASSYGVENEAFF. The DNA for the CDR3 is TGTGCCAGCAGTTACGGCGTGGAAAACGAAGCTTTCTTT.

This clonotype was observed at least ten times. The chain has TRBV20-1 and TRBJ2-7; TRBD1 matches at 10 bases. From germline, CDR1 is DFQATT and CDR2 SNEGSKA (reference sequence). Losses at the gene ends were 3 bases for V and 3 bases for J; bases not matched to a gene: 2. The CDR3 runs to 13 residues. CDR3 amino acids: CSARGTGDYEQYF. CDR3 bases: TGCAGTGCTAGGGGGACAGGGGACTACGAGCAGTACTTC.

In this sample, this clonotype turned up many times. CDR3 residues: CAYASGSMDTQYF. CDR3 DNA: TGTGCGTACGCTAGCGGGAGTATGGATACGCAGTATTTT. V usage is TRBV7-9 and J usage is TRBJ2-3; 10 bases map to TRBD2. CDR1 is SEHNR and CDR2 is FQNEAQ in the germline V gene (reference sequence). The CDR3 runs to 13 residues.

This clonotype was detected ten times or more. The chain uses TRBV7-9 and TRBJ2-7; D not certain. The V and J ends lost 8 bases and 6 bases respectively, with 14 bases between them. CDR1 is SEHNR and CDR2 is FQNEAQ in the germline V gene (reference sequence). The CDR3 is 12 residues long. CDR3 bases: TGTGCCAGCGGTCATGTGCCAGGCGAGCAGTACTTC. It translates to CASGHVPGEQYF.

Concerning this clonotype: A clone one base away is much larger, so this may be a read error. The gene calls are TRBV28 and TRBJ1-5; D unclear. CDR1 and CDR2 (germline): MDHEN, SYDVKM. The CDR3 runs to 9 residues. The CDR3 spells CACNQPQHF. CDR3 bases: TGTGCCTGCAACCAGCCCCAGCATTTT.